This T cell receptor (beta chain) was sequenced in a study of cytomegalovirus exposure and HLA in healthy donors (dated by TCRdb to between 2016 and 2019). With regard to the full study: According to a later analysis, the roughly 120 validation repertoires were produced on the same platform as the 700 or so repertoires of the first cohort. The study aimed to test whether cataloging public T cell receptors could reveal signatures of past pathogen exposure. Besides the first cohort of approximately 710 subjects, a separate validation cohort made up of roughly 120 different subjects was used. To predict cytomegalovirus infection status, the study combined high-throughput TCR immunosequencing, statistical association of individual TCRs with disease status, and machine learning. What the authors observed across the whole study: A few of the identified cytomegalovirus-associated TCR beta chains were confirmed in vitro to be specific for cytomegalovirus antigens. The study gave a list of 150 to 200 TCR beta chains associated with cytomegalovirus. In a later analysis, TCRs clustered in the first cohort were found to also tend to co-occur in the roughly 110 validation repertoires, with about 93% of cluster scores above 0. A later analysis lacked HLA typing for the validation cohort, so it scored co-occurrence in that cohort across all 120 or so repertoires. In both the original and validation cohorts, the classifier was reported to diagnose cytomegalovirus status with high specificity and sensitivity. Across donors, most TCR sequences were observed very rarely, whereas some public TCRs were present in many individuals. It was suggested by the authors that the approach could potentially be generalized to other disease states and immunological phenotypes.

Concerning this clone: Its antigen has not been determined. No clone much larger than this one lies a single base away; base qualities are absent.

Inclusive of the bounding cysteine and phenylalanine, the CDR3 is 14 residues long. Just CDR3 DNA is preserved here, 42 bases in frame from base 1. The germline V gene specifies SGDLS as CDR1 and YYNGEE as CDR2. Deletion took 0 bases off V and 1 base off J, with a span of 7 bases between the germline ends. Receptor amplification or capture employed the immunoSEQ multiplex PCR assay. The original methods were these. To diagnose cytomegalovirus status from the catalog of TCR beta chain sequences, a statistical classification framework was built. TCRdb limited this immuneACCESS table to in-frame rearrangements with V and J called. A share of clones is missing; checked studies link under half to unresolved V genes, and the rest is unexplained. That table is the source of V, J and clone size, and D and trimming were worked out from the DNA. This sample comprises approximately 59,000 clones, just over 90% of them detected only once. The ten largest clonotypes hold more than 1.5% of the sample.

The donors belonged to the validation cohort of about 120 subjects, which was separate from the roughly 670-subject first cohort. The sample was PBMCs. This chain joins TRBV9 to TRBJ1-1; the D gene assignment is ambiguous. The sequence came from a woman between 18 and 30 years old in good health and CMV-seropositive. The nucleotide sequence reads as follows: TGTGCCAGCAGCGTAGGAGGGAGGAACACTGAAGCTTTCTTT. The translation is CASSVGGRNTEAFF.